This TCR beta chain was captured by sequencing in a study of CD8 T cells in ankylosing spondylitis. Preparation of TCR beta libraries was done by quantitative 5'-RACE with molecular barcodes. In TCRdb, the 5' RACE reads were re-called with MiXCR into one record per CDR3 protein. The data contain 500,000 to 550,000 distinct CDR3 sequences, roughly 13% of them singletons. Trimming removed 8 bases at V and 1 base at J, with 11 bases between. This CDR3 region has 13 residues. Ten or more counts support this clonotype. Its specificity is not known. Whole-study results and caveats: Seemingly characteristic of ankylosing spondylitis blood was a TCR beta motif consisting of several highly homologous variants. Earlier literature documents some of the motif variants in reactive arthritis synovial fluid and blood. Within peripheral blood, clones linked to disease were CD8+ and relatively rare.

The TCR originated in a male donor with ankylosing spondylitis. The gene calls are TRBV12-3 or TRBV12-4 and TRBJ1-1; D is unclear. Sequenced: blood, either unsorted or a sorted T cell fraction (not recorded which). The CDR3 loop reads CASAIRKNTEAFF. CDR3 coding DNA: TGTGCCAGCGCAATTAGGAAGAACACTGAAGCTTTCTTT.